The sequence of this T cell receptor beta chain was determined in a study of monozygotic twins with inflammatory bowel disease. Study outcomes and limitations: Different T cell subtypes could not be distinguished.

For each CDR3 protein, TCRdb gives one entry from its re-call of the 5' RACE reads, without DNA. Its listing shows around 400,000 distinct CDR3 sequences. Whole blood without T cell sorting served as the source of isolated total RNA. CDR3 length: 16 amino acids. CDR1 and CDR2 (germline): LNHNV, YYDKDF (reference sequence). With regard to this clonotype: Its target is unknown.

V is TRBV15 and J is TRBJ1-4. This TCR was sampled from a human donor with ulcerative colitis or Crohn's disease, or a healthy co-twin of an affected twin (not recorded which). Sequencing was done on a sample of blood. The CDR3 spells CATSRDREGHNEKLFF. The whole variable domain, remainder taken from reference TRBV15 and TRBJ1-4, is DAMVIQNPRYQVTQFGKPVTLSCSQTLNHNVMYWYQQKSSQAPKLLFHYYDKDFNNEADTPDNFQSRRPNTSFCFLDIRSPGLGDTAMYLCATSRDREGHNEKLFFGSGTQLSVL.